Given below is one TCR beta chain in context. Its antigen remains unknown. The sample is drawn from a study of cytomegalovirus exposure and HLA in healthy donors. Overall study results and limits: From TCR beta sequences, most subjects' HLA-A and HLA-B alleles were reportedly predicted accurately. In a later analysis, DRB1 alleles had the most associated TCRs; HLA-C alleles the fewest.

PCR employed 60 Vbeta and 13 Jbeta primers. Assay: immunoSEQ multiplex PCR; the TCRdb copy retains only in-frame clones and omits some. Among approximately 190,000 clones listed, roughly 81% were seen once. With 0 bases removed from V and 5 bases from J, the gap between germline ends came to 11 bases. Germline V gene lookup returns CDR1 SGHRS and CDR2 YFSETQ. This CDR3 has 15 residues. The sequencing input was PBMCs. The chain employs TRBV5-1 and TRBJ2-2; D possibly corresponds to TRBD1 (6 bases). The TCR sequence derives from a young woman in good health and CMV-seropositive. CDR3 region: CASSLGQDGTGELFF. DNA for the CDR3: TGCGCCAGCAGCTTGGGACAGGATGGGACCGGGGAGCTGTTTTTT.